This T cell receptor (beta chain) is drawn from a study of blood T cell repertoires in COVID-19. Repertoires were generated with immunoSEQ multiplex PCR, while TCRdb's copy carries only in-frame clones and drops some. The data contain under 350,000 clones, approximately 85% of them singletons. The receptor was isolated from a human donor in a cohort sampled during active COVID-19. Material: peripheral blood.

The CDR3 here is CASSAPDISKGGYTF. The CDR3 nucleotides are TGTGCCAGCAGCGCCCCCGACATTTCAAAGGGGGGCTACACCTTC. The J gene is TRBJ1-2, the V gene TRBV9, with D perhaps matching TRBD1 (5 bases). This CDR3 contains 15 residues. The V end lost 3 bases, the J end lost 8 bases, and 20 bases lay between the germline ends. Germline CDR1 SGDLS, CDR2 YYNGEE.